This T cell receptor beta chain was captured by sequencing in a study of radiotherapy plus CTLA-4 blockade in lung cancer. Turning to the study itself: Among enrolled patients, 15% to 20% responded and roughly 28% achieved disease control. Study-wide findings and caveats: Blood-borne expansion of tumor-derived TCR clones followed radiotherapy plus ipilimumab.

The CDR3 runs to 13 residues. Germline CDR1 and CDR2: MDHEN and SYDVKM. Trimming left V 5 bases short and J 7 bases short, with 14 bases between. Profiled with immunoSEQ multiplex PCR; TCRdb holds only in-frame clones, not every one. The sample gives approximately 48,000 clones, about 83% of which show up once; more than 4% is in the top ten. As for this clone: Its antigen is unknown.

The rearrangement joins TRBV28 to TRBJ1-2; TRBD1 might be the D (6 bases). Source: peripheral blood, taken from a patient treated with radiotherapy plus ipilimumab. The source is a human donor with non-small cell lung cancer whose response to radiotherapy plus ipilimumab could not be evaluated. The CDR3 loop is CASSTPDSSGYTF. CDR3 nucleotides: TGTGCCAGCAGTACCCCGGACAGTTCTGGCTACACCTTC.